The clone carrying this TCR beta chain was found many times. Its antigen is not known. Using its own MiXCR run on the 5' RACE reads, TCRdb lists one record per CDR3 protein. Of 450,000 or so distinct CDR3 sequences listed, about 18% were seen once; the top ten hold 9% to 15%. These data are taken from a study of identical twins. Study-level points and caveats: One should note that invariant MAIT and iNKT cells could partly confound zero-insertion analyses. In monozygotic twins, models underestimated the sharing of out-of-frame TCR alpha.

The clonotype was recovered from a man aged 45-60 years in good health. Sequencing input: naive T cells sorted from blood.

The CDR3 spells CASSPWVGAYEQYF. The CDR3, as DNA: TGCGCCAGCAGCCCATGGGTAGGAGCCTACGAGCAGTACTTC. This chain uses TRBV4-1 with TRBJ2-7; D gene uncertain. The CDR3 runs 14 residues. Germline V gene sequence: CDR1 MGHRA, CDR2 YSYEKL. V was pared by 4 bases and J by 2 bases, with 12 bases between.